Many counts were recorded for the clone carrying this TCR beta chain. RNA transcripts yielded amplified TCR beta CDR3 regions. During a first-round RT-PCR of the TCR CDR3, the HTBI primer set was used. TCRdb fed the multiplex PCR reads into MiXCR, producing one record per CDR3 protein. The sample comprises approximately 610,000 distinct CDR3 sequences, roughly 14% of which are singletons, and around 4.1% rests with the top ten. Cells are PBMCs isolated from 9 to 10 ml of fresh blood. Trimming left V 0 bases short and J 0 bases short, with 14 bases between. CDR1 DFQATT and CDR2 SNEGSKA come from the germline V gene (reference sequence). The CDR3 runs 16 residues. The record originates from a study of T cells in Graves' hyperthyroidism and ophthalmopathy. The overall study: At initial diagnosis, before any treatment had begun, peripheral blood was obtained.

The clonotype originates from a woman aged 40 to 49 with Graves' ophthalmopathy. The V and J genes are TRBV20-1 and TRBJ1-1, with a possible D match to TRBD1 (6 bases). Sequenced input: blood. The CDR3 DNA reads TGCAGTGCTAGAGATTCCAGGACAGCTATGAACACTGAAGCTTTCTTT. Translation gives CSARDSRTAMNTEAFF.